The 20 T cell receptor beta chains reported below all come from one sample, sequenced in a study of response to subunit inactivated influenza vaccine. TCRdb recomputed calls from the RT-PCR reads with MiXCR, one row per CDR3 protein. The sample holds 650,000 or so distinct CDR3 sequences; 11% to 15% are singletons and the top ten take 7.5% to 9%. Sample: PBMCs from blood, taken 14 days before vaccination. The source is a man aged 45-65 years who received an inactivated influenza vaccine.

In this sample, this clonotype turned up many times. The CDR3 nucleotides read TGTGCCAGCAGCCTAGACAGGGGAGGAACTGGGGCCAACGTCCTGACTTTC. Its protein is CASSLDRGGTGANVLTF. V and J are TRBV4-2 and TRBJ2-6; 8 nucleotides agree with TRBD1. This CDR3 contains 17 residues. V was clipped by 4 bases and J by 2 bases; unmatched bases: 7. CDR1 and CDR2 (germline): LGHNA, YNFKEQ.

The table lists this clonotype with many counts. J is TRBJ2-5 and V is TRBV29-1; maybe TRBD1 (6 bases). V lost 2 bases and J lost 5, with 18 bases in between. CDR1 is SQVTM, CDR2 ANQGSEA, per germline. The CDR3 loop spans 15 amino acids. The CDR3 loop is CSVEPIQGFWETQYF. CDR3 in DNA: TGCAGCGTTGAACCCATACAGGGCTTCTGGGAGACCCAGTACTTC.

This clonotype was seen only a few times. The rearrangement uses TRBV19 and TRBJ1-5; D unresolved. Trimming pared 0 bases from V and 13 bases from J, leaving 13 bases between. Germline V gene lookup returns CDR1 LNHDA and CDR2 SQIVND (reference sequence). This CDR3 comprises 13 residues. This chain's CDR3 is CASSIEQGSLQHF. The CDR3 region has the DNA TGTGCCAGTAGTATAGAACAAGGTTCCCTACAGCATTTT.

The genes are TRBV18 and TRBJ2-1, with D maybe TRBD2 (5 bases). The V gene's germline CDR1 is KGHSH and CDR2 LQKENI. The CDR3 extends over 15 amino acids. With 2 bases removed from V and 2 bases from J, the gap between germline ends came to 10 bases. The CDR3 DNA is TGTGCCAGCTCACCAACTAGGACGACCTACAATGAGCAGTTCTTC. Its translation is CASSPTRTTYNEQFF.

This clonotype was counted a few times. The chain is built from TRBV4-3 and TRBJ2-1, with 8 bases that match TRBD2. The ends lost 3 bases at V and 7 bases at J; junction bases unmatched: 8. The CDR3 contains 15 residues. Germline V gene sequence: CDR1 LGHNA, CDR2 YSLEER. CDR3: CASSHTGGPGNEQFF. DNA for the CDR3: TGCGCCAGCAGCCATACGGGGGGGCCGGGTAATGAGCAGTTCTTC.

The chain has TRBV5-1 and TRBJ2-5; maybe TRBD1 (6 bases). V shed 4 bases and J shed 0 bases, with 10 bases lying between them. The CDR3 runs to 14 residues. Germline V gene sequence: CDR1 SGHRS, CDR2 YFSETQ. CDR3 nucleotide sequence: TGCGCCAGCAGCCGAGGGACAAACCAAGAGACCCAGTACTTC. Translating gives CASSRGTNQETQYF.

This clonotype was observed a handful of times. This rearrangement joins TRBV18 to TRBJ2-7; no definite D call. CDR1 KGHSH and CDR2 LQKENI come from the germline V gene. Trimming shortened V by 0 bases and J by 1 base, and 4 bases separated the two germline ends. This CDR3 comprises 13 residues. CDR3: CASSPPISYEQYF. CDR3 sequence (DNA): TGTGCCAGCTCACCACCTATTTCCTACGAGCAGTACTTC. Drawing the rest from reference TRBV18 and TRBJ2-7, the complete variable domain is NAGVMQNPRHLVRRRGQEARLRCSPMKGHSHVYWYRQLPEEGLKFMVYLQKENIIDESGMPKERFSAEFPKEGPSILRIQQVVRGDSAAYFCASSPPISYEQYFGPGTRLTVT.

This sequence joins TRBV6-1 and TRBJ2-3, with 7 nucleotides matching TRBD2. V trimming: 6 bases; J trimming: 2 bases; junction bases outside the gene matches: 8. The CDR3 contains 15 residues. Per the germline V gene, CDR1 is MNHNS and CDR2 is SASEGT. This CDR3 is CASSPRGVDTDTQYF. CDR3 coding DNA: TGTGCCAGCAGCCCCCGGGGGGTGGACACAGATACGCAGTATTTT.

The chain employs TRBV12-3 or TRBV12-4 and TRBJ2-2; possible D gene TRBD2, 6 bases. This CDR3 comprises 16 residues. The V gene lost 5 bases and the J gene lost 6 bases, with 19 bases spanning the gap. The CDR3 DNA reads TGTGCCAGCAGTGTTGCCGGGGGAGTTCGGGCCGGGGAGCTGTTTTTT. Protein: CASSVAGGVRAGELFF.

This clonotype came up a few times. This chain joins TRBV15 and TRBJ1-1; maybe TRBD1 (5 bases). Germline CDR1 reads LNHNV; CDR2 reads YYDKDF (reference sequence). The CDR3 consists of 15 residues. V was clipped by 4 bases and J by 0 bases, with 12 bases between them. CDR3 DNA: TGTGCCACCAGCATGGAAAGGGGATTGAACACTGAAGCTTTCTTT. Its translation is CATSMERGLNTEAFF.

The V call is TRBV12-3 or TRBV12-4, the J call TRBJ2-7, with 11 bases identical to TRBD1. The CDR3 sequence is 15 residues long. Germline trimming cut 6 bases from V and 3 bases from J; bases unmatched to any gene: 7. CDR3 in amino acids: CASSNQGQGDYEQYF. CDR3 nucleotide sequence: TGTGCCAGCAGCAACCAGGGACAGGGGGACTACGAGCAGTACTTC.

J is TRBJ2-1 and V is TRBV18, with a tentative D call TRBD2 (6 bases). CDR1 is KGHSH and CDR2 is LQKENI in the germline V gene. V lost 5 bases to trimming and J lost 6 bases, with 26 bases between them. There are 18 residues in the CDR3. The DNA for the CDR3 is TGTGCCAGCTCAAGAGTCGGGGCGGGACCGACAATCGGCAATGAGCAGTTCTTC. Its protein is CASSRVGAGPTIGNEQFF.

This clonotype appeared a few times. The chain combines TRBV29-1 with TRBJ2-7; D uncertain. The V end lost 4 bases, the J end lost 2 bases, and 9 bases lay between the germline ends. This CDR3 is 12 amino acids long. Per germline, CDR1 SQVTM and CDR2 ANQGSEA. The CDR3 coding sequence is TGCAGCGTTGCCAGCATCACCTACGAGCAGTACTTC. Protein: CSVASITYEQYF.

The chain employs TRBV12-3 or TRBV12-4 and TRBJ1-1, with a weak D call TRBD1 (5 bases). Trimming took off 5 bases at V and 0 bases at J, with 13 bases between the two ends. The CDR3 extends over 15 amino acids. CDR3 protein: CASSPPGTVNTEAFF. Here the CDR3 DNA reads TGTGCCAGCAGTCCCCCCGGGACGGTGAACACTGAAGCTTTCTTT.

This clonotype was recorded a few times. CDR3 in DNA: TGTGCCAGCAGCGTAGGGTCTAGCGGGAGTGAAGAGCAGTTCTTC. This translates into CASSVGSSGSEEQFF. The chain carries TRBV9 and TRBJ2-1; TRBD2 aligns across 10 bases. Per germline, CDR1 SGDLS and CDR2 YYNGEE. After removal of 0 bases from V and 10 bases from J, the junction contained 7 bases not matched to a gene. The CDR3 has 15 amino acids.

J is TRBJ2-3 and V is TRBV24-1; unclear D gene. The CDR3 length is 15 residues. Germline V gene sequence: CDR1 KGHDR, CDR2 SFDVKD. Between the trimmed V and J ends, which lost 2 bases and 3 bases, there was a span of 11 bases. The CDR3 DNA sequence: TGTGCCACCAGTGATTCAGGATTGGAAACAGATACGCAGTATTTT. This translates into CATSDSGLETDTQYF.

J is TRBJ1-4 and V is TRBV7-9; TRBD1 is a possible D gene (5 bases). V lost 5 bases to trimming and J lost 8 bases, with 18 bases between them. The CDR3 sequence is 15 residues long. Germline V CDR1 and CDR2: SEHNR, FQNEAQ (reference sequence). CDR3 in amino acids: CASSPGAGPGEKLFF. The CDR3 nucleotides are TGTGCCAGCAGCCCCGGGGCAGGGCCGGGGGAAAAACTGTTTTTT.

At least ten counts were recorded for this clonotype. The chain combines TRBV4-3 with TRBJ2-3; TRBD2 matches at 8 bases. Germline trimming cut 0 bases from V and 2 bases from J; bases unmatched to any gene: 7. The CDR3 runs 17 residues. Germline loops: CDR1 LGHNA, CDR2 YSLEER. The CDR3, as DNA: TGCGCCAGCAGCCAAGATGTAGTAGCGGGGACCACAGATACGCAGTATTTT. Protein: CASSQDVVAGTTDTQYF.

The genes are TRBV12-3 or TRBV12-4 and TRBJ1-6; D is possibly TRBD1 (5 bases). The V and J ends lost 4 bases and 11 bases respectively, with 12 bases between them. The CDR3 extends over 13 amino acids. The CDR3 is CASSSQPGPPLHF. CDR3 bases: TGTGCCAGCAGTTCCCAGCCAGGGCCACCCCTCCACTTT.

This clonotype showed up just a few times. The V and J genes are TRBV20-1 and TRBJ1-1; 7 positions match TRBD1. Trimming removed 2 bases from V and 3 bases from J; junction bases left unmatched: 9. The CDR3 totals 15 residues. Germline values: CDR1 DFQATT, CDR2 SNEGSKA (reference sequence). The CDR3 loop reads CSARRRGTDHTEAFF. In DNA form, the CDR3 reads TGCAGTGCTAGAAGAAGGGGGACAGACCACACTGAAGCTTTCTTT.